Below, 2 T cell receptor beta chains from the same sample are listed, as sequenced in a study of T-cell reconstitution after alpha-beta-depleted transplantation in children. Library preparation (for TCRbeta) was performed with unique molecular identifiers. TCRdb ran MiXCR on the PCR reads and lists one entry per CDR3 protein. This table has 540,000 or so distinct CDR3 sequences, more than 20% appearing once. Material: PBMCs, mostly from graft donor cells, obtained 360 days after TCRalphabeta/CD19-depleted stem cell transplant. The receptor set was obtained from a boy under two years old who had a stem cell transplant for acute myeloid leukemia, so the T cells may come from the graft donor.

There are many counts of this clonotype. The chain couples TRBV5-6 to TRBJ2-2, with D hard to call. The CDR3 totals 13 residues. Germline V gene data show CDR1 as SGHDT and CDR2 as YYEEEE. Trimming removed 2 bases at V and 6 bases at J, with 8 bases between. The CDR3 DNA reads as TGTGCCAGCAGCTTAAATCTAGCCGGGGAGCTGTTTTTT. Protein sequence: CASSLNLAGELFF.

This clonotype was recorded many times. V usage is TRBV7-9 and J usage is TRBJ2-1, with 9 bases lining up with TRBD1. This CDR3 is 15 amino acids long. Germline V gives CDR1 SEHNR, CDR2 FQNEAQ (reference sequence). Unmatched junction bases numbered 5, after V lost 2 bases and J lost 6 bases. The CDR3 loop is CASSLSGQGGNEQFF. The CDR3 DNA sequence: TGTGCCAGCAGCTTATCGGGACAGGGTGGCAATGAGCAGTTCTTC. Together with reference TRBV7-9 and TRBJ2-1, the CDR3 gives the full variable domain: DTGVSQNPRHKITKRGQNVTFRCDPISEHNRLYWYRQTLGQGPEFLTYFQNEAQLEKSRLLSDRFSAERPKGSFSTLEIQRTEQGDSAMYLCASSLSGQGGNEQFFGPGTRLTVL.